A selection of T cell receptor beta chains follows, all from one sample in a study of blood T cell repertoires in COVID-19. The table came from immunoSEQ multiplex PCR; TCRdb's copy has only in-frame clones and leaves some out. The sample lists around 150,000 clones, about four fifths seen once, with 11% in the top ten. The sequenced material came from peripheral blood. Receptors were obtained from a man between 60 and 75 years old with active or convalescent COVID-19. CDR3s include the opening cysteine and the closing phenylalanine or tryptophan. D genes are given only for firm matches. Where a row states a size, it is once, few, many or the class of an expanded clone; other rows omit it.

TRBV19	TRBJ1-1	NA	TRBD1	TGTGCCAGTAGCCGACAGGGGAACACTGAAGCTTTCTTT	CASSRQGNTEAFF
TRBV28	TRBJ1-2	NA	TRBD1	TGTGCCAGCAGTCGGACAGGGCCCTATGGCTACACCTTC	CASSRTGPYGYTF
TRBV13	TRBJ1-2	NA	TRBD1	TGTGCCAGCAGCAGAAGGTGGACAGGTGGCTATGGCTACACCTTC	CASSRRWTGGYGYTF
TRBV18	TRBJ1-6	NA	NA	TGTGCCAGCTCACCACGGGGGGGGAGCTCCTATAATTCACCCCTCCACTTT	CASSPRGGSSYNSPLHF
TRBV12-3/TRBV12-4	TRBJ1-4	once	NA	TGTGCCAGCAGTTTCAGTGGTAATGAAAAACTGTTTTTT	CASSFSGNEKLFF
TRBV4-1	TRBJ2-7	NA	TRBD2	TGCGCCAGCAGCCACACGGGGGGGTCCTACTACGAGCAGTACTTC	CASSHTGGSYYEQYF
TRBV28	TRBJ2-2	NA	TRBD2	TGTGCCAGCAGGACCCGAGGCGGGGGGGCCGGGGAGCTGTTTTTT	CASRTRGGGAGELFF
TRBV3-1/TRBV3-2	TRBJ2-5	NA	TRBD2	TGTGCCAGCAGCACTCGACTAGCGGGGGGAGAGACCCAGTACTTC	CASSTRLAGGETQYF
TRBV21-1	TRBJ1-5	NA	NA	TGTGCCAGACCGGGACAGCGGCGGCAGCCCCAGCATTTT	CARPGQRRQPQHF
TRBV5-4	TRBJ2-7	NA	NA	TGTGCCAGCAGCTCCGACAGCTACGAGCAGTACTTC	CASSSDSYEQYF
TRBV6-4	TRBJ2-3	NA	NA	TGTGCCAGCAGTGAGGAGGGAAGCACAGATACGCAGTATTTT	CASSEEGSTDTQYF
TRBV6-5	TRBJ1-2	NA	NA	TGTGCCAGCGCAAGGGGGTTGGGCGATGGCTACACCTTC	CASARGLGDGYTF
TRBV7-9	TRBJ1-1	NA	TRBD1	TGTGCCAGCAGCGCCAGGACAGGGGCCAACACTGAAGCTTTCTTT	CASSARTGANTEAFF
TRBV18	TRBJ2-1	once	TRBD2	TGTGCCAGCTCACGAGGAGCGGGGTTAGACAATGAGCAGTTCTTC	CASSRGAGLDNEQFF
TRBV7-9	TRBJ1-3	NA	TRBD1	TGTGCCAGCACAGGGACAGTAACTCTCTCTGGAAACACCATATATTTT	CASTGTVTLSGNTIYF
TRBV2	TRBJ2-3	NA	TRBD2	TGTGCCAGCAGATTCGCTAGCGGGGGGTACACAGATACGCAGTATTTT	CASRFASGGYTDTQYF
TRBV5-1	TRBJ2-7	NA	NA	TGCGCCAGCAGCGTACTTAGCGGAAGCTCCTACGAGCAGTACTTC	CASSVLSGSSYEQYF
TRBV6-5	TRBJ1-5	NA	NA	TGTGCCAGCAGGGACAGTCGCAATCAGCCCCAGCATTTT	CASRDSRNQPQHF
TRBV3-1/TRBV3-2	TRBJ1-6	few	NA	TGTGCCAGCAGCCAAGATATCGGGAGCTCCTATAATTCACCCCTCCACTTT	CASSQDIGSSYNSPLHF
TRBV20-1	TRBJ2-1	NA	NA	TGCAGTGCCGGGGGGCGGAATGAGCAGTTCTTC	CSAGGRNEQFF
TRBV5-4	TRBJ2-1	NA	TRBD2	TGTGCCAGCAGCTTGGGCGGGAGGGTGAATGAGCAGTTCTTC	CASSLGGRVNEQFF
TRBV24-1	TRBJ2-1	few	NA	TGTGCCACCAGTGACCCGGGAAGAGCCAATGAGCAGTTCTTC	CATSDPGRANEQFF
TRBV6-5	TRBJ2-2	NA	TRBD1	TGTGCCAGCAGTAGACCGGGACAGGGTTCCGGGGAGCTGTTTTTT	CASSRPGQGSGELFF
TRBV5-4	TRBJ2-3	NA	TRBD1	TGTGCCAGCAGCTACAGGGGGCTGGAGACAGATACGCAGTATTTT	CASSYRGLETDTQYF
TRBV6-5	TRBJ2-1	once	TRBD2	TGTGCCAGCAGTTACTCATCGGGGGGACACAATGAGCAGTTCTTC	CASSYSSGGHNEQFF
TRBV7-3	TRBJ2-6	NA	NA	TGTGCCAGCAGCCTCCGCTCTGGGGCCAACGTCCTGACTTTC	CASSLRSGANVLTF
TRBV13	TRBJ1-5	NA	TRBD1	TGTGCCAGCAGCTTAGGACCCCCTCACGGACAGGGGGAACAGCCCCAGCATTTT	CASSLGPPHGQGEQPQHF